The sequence of this T cell receptor (beta chain) was determined in a study of human thymus T cells. The assay was immunoSEQ multiplex PCR, and TCRdb's table has in-frame clones only and misses some. The table lists some 40,000 clones, 90% to 95% of them singletons. Sequencing used blood. This sequence was found in a boy less than two years old with a congenital heart defect but otherwise immunologically healthy.

The CDR3 sequence is CASSQDRRDSPSTDTQYF. The CDR3 nucleotides read TGCGCCAGCAGCCAAGATCGAAGGGACAGCCCTAGCACAGATACGCAGTATTTT. The V gene is TRBV4-1, the J gene TRBJ2-3; TRBD1 agrees at 7 bases. This CDR3 contains 18 residues. Per germline, CDR1 MGHRA and CDR2 YSYEKL. Trimming removed 0 bases from V and 0 bases from J; junction bases left unmatched: 9.